This TCR beta chain is drawn from a study of blood T cell repertoires in COVID-19. Assay used: immunoSEQ multiplex PCR; TCRdb lists only in-frame clones, some missing. The sample lists tens of thousands of clones; 75% to 85% were seen once. Germline CDR1 is SGHKS and CDR2 is YYEKEE (reference sequence). V shed 4 bases, J shed 2 bases, and the junction held 10 bases outside the gene matches. The CDR3 extends over 16 amino acids. This clonotype originated in a human donor in a cohort sampled during active COVID-19. The sample consisted of peripheral blood. The V gene is TRBV5-5, the J gene TRBJ2-5; 8 bases are a match to TRBD2. DNA for the CDR3: TGTGCCAGCAGCCCACGGTGGACTAGCCTACAAGAGACCCAGTACTTC. Protein product: CASSPRWTSLQETQYF.